These T cell receptor beta chains were read from a single sample in a study of blood T cell repertoires in COVID-19. The protocol was immunoSEQ multiplex PCR, while the TCRdb copy is restricted to in-frame clones and leaves out a portion. Of 71,000 or so clones in the sample, about nine tenths were seen once. The source material was peripheral blood. These receptors were obtained from a man aged 80 or over in a cohort sampled during active COVID-19. CDR3s include the opening cysteine and the closing phenylalanine or tryptophan. A D gene is named only where the DNA matches it firmly. The size of a clone is reported for some rows only, either as once, few or many, or as a class for expanded clones.

many	TRBD1	TRBV4-2	TRBJ1-4	TGTGCCAGCAGCCAGGAGACCGGGACAGTGAAGTTAAAACTGTTTTTT	CASSQETGTVKLKLFF
-	TRBD2	TRBV6-2/TRBV6-3	TRBJ2-5	TGTGCCAGCAGTTACGTCCTAGCGGGAGTTCAAGAGACCCAGTACTTC	CASSYVLAGVQETQYF
-	TRBD1	TRBV6-1	TRBJ1-2	TGTGCCAGCAGTGAACCTGACAGGGGGGGCCATGGCTACACCTTC	CASSEPDRGGHGYTF
-	TRBD1	TRBV10-3	TRBJ2-7	TGTGCCATCAGTCAACAGGGGCCCTACGAGCAGTACTTC	CAISQQGPYEQYF
-	-	TRBV29-1	TRBJ2-2	TGCAGCGTCTCCAGGGGTCTCGACGGGGAGCTGTTTTTT	CSVSRGLDGELFF
-	TRBD2	TRBV5-1	TRBJ2-1	TGCGCCAGCAGCCTCAGTCCCGCTAGCGGGGACAATGAGCAGTTCTTC	CASSLSPASGDNEQFF
-	-	TRBV5-1	TRBJ1-4	TGCGCCAGCAGCGTTTTCGGGGGGCGCGATGAAAAACTGTTTTTT	CASSVFGGRDEKLFF
-	-	TRBV4-2	TRBJ2-2	TGTGCCAGCAGCCAAGATAACAGGAACCAGGATGCGACCGGGGAGCTGTTTTTT	CASSQDNRNQDATGELFF
-	TRBD1	TRBV19	TRBJ1-4	TGTGCCAGTAGTAGATCCGGGACAGGGGGTGAAAAACTGTTTTTT	CASSRSGTGGEKLFF
-	-	TRBV6-5	TRBJ1-6	TGTGCCAGCACTTTGGACAGCTCCTATAATTCACCCCTCCACTTT	CASTLDSSYNSPLHF
-	TRBD1	TRBV28	TRBJ1-5	TGTGCCAGCAGGTCAGGGACAGGGGACAATCAGCCCCAGCATTTT	CASRSGTGDNQPQHF
-	TRBD1	TRBV23-1	TRBJ1-6	TGCGCCAGCAGTCGAGAGACAGGGGGAGATGATTCACCCCTCCACTTT	CASSRETGGDDSPLHF
medium-sized	-	TRBV27	TRBJ1-1	TGTGCCAGCAGCCTAGGGGAAAACACTGAAGCTTTCTTT	CASSLGENTEAFF
-	TRBD2	TRBV7-9	TRBJ2-1	TGTGCCAGCAGCCTTGGACTAGCCCTCAATGAGCAGTTCTTC	CASSLGLALNEQFF
-	TRBD1	TRBV5-6	TRBJ2-7	TGTGCCAGCAGCATGGACCGGAAAGGGACAGACGAGCAGTACTTC	CASSMDRKGTDEQYF
-	-	TRBV25-1	TRBJ1-4	TGTGCCAGCGGCGGTCTTGTTGAAAAACTGTTTTTT	CASGGLVEKLFF
-	TRBD1	TRBV4-1	TRBJ2-3	TGCGCCAGCAGCCAAGTGAGGCAGGGGGCAGATACGCAGTATTTT	CASSQVRQGADTQYF
-	-	TRBV2	TRBJ1-2	TGTGCCAGCCAAGTAAGCGGAGTGGGGAGTGGCTACACCTTC	CASQVSGVGSGYTF
few	-	TRBV6-1	TRBJ1-4	TGTGCCAGCAGTGGGGGTTCAGCGGGGGCCGGTGAAAAACTGTTTTTT	CASSGGSAGAGEKLFF
few	-	TRBV7-3	TRBJ2-1	TGTGCCAGCAGCTTAACCGCAGGGAACAATGAGCAGTTCTTC	CASSLTAGNNEQFF
-	TRBD2	TRBV4-1	TRBJ2-3	TGCGCCAGCAGCCAACTACCCCACCTAGCGGGGATGACAGATACGCAGTATTTT	CASSQLPHLAGMTDTQYF
-	-	TRBV5-1	TRBJ2-3	TGCGCCAGCAGTTTAGTCCCAGATACGCAGTATTTT	CASSLVPDTQYF
-	TRBD2	TRBV4-3	TRBJ2-1	TGCGCCAGCAGCCCATTAAGTAGCGGGGGCTACAATGAGCAGTTCTTC	CASSPLSSGGYNEQFF
-	-	TRBV2	TRBJ2-1	TGTGCCAGCAGTAAGACTCCTAGCTCCTACAATGAGCAGTTCTTC	CASSKTPSSYNEQFF
-	-	TRBV19	TRBJ1-5	TGTGCCAGTAGTATCCGAGGGTTCGGACAGCCCCAGCATTTT	CASSIRGFGQPQHF
-	TRBD1	TRBV29-1	TRBJ1-2	TGCAGCGGCGCGACAGGGGGCTATGGCTACACCTTC	CSGATGGYGYTF
-	-	TRBV11-2	TRBJ1-4	TGTGCCAGCAGCTTAGGGGTAGGCAGAGCGAATGAAAAACTGTTTTTT	CASSLGVGRANEKLFF
-	-	TRBV24-1	TRBJ1-5	TGTGCCACCAGTGATTTGGGATCCTCGGCAGGAACAAATCAGCCCCAGCATTTT	CATSDLGSSAGTNQPQHF
-	TRBD1	TRBV19	TRBJ1-2	TGTGCCAGTAGCCCAGGGGGAGAGGGCGTCTATGGCTACACCTTC	CASSPGGEGVYGYTF
-	-	TRBV9	TRBJ2-7	TGTGCCAGCAGCCAAGCGTGGGGCCCGATATACGAGCAGTACTTC	CASSQAWGPIYEQYF
once	-	TRBV4-1	TRBJ2-2	TGCGCCAGCAGCCACCTCGGACAGAGCAACACCGGGGAGCTGTTTTTT	CASSHLGQSNTGELFF
-	-	TRBV6-1	TRBJ1-2	TGTGCCAGCAGTGACCGAAACTCAGGGTCCTATGGCTACACCTTC	CASSDRNSGSYGYTF
-	-	TRBV28	TRBJ1-5	TGTGCCAGCAGTTTATTGGCGGGACTGGGAACTTATAGCAATCAGCCCCAGCATTTT	CASSLLAGLGTYSNQPQHF
-	TRBD1	TRBV28	TRBJ1-5	TGTGCCAGCAGGCGGACAGGGGGTGGGGGGTATAGCAATCAGCCCCAGCATTTT	CASRRTGGGGYSNQPQHF
-	TRBD1	TRBV19	TRBJ1-1	TGTGCCAGTAGTCCCCGGGGACAGTTGGGGACTGAAGCTTTCTTT	CASSPRGQLGTEAFF
-	TRBD2	TRBV6-2/TRBV6-3	TRBJ2-7	TGTGCCAGCAGTCCCCCCCTAGCGGGGGGGCCGACCGAGCAGTACTTC	CASSPPLAGGPTEQYF
-	-	TRBV20-1	TRBJ1-2	TGCAGTGAGCCGAATGAGTATGGCTACACCTTC	CSEPNEYGYTF
once	TRBD1	TRBV7-2	TRBJ2-7	TGTGCCAGCAGCTCCCGGGACAGGGGGAACGAGCAGTACTTC	CASSSRDRGNEQYF
-	-	TRBV5-6	TRBJ1-1	TGTGCCAGCAGCTATGACAGCCTGAACACTGAAGCTTTCTTT	CASSYDSLNTEAFF
-	-	TRBV5-4	TRBJ1-4	TGTGCCAGCAGTTTGAAACTTAATGAAAAACTGTTTTTT	CASSLKLNEKLFF
-	-	TRBV19	TRBJ1-1	TGTGCCAGTAGTCAAGGGGGGGAGGGGACTGAAGCTTTCTTT	CASSQGGEGTEAFF
-	-	TRBV19	TRBJ2-6	TGTGCCAGTAGTTCCCTCAGTGCTGGGGCCAACGTCCTGACTTTC	CASSSLSAGANVLTF
-	TRBD1	TRBV2	TRBJ1-4	TGTGCCAGCAGTGTCCAGGACAGGGGTGAAAAACTGTTTTTT	CASSVQDRGEKLFF
once	-	TRBV12-3/TRBV12-4	TRBJ2-3	TGTGCCAGCAGTCGGACTCCGCGAGGTACGCAGTATTTT	CASSRTPRGTQYF
-	TRBD2	TRBV4-3	TRBJ2-1	TGCGCCAGCAGCCAAGATCTCACTAGCGGGGGGGAGCTACGTAGTTCCTACAATGAGCAGTTCTTC	CASSQDLTSGGELRSSYNEQFF
-	-	TRBV5-6	TRBJ1-6	TGTGCCAGCAGCTTGATCGCAGGGGCACGGTCACCCCTCCACTTT	CASSLIAGARSPLHF
-	-	TRBV18	TRBJ2-5	TGTGCCAGCTCACCACCCTCTAGTCCGCAAGAGACCCAGTACTTC	CASSPPSSPQETQYF
-	-	TRBV5-1	TRBJ2-1	TGCGCCAGCAGCTTGGAAGGGACTGAAAACAATGAGCAGTTCTTC	CASSLEGTENNEQFF
-	-	TRBV3-1/TRBV3-2	TRBJ1-2	TGTGCCAGCAGCCAAGATCTGGGGGCAGGATATGGCTACACCTTC	CASSQDLGAGYGYTF
-	TRBD1	TRBV6-2/TRBV6-3	TRBJ1-1	TGTGCCAGCAGCCCGGACAGGGGAGAAGCTTTCTTT	CASSPDRGEAFF
-	-	TRBV9	TRBJ1-1	TGTGCCAGCAGCCTCTCAGGGGCGGCCAACACTGAAGCTTTCTTT	CASSLSGAANTEAFF
-	-	TRBV6-5	TRBJ1-1	TGTGCCAGCGCCGACGCGGGGAATATTGAAGCTTTCTTT	CASADAGNIEAFF
-	TRBD1	TRBV29-1	TRBJ1-4	TGCAGCGTGCAGGGACAGTTTAATGAAAAACTGTTTTTT	CSVQGQFNEKLFF
-	-	TRBV5-1	TRBJ2-1	TGCGCCAGCAGCCAGGAGGGTAATGAGCAGTTCTTC	CASSQEGNEQFF
-	-	TRBV7-8	TRBJ2-3	TGTGCCACCGCGGGGGCCGGGGTAGATACGCAGTATTTT	CATAGAGVDTQYF
-	-	TRBV5-8	TRBJ2-3	TGTGCCAGCAGCTTGGGTTTACAGGCCCATCGCACAGATACGCAGTATTTT	CASSLGLQAHRTDTQYF
-	-	TRBV7-2	TRBJ2-7	TGTGCCAGCAGCCCCCTCACTTCTTACGAGCAGTACTTC	CASSPLTSYEQYF
-	-	TRBV6-2/TRBV6-3	TRBJ2-2	TGTGCCAGCAGTTACTCGCGGGGGCGAGGCACCGGGGAGCTGTTTTTT	CASSYSRGRGTGELFF